This T cell receptor beta chain derives from a study of blood T cell repertoires in COVID-19. Across the whole study: The United States, Italy and Spain provided the acute and convalescent COVID-19 samples. PBMCs, B-cell-depleted T cells, or T cells provided the cDNA or gDNA that made up the material.

This clone was seen only a few times. Cohort assignment relied on participant-reported clinical history. Exposed participants came across a COVID-19 case within 2 weeks before study entry. The V gene's germline CDR1 is KGHDR and CDR2 SFDVKD. CDR3 length: 14 residues. V was trimmed by 3 bases and J by 6 bases, leaving 13 bases between them. Repertoires were generated with immunoSEQ multiplex PCR, while TCRdb's copy carries only in-frame clones and drops some. This sample has fewer than 250,000 clones, with 83% found just once. Sequenced sample: PBMCs or T cells enriched from blood (not recorded which). This TCR came from a woman between 40 and 55 years old who had been exposed to COVID-19. V gene TRBV24-1 combines with J gene TRBJ1-1, with D perhaps matching TRBD1 (6 bases). The CDR3 DNA reads TGTGCCACCAGTGATAACAGGGCCGGCGCTGAAGCTTTCTTT. Its protein is CATSDNRAGAEAFF.